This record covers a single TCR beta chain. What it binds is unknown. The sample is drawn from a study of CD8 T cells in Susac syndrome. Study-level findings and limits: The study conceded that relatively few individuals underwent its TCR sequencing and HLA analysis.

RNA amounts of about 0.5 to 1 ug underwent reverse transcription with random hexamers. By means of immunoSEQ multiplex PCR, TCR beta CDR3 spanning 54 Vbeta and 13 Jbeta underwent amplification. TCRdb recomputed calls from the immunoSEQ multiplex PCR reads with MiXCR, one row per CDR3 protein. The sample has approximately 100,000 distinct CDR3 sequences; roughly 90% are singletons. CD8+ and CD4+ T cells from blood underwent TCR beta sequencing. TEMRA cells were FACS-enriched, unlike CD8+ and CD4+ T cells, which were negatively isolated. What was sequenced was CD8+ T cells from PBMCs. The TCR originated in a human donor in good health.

The CDR3 region has the DNA TGTGCCAGCAGCCTGGGACAGGGTGACACTGAAGCTTTCTTT. Its protein product is CASSLGQGDTEAFF. The chain has TRBV3-1 and TRBJ1-1; 9 nucleotides agree with TRBD1. Germline V lookup: CDR1 LGHDT, CDR2 YNNKEL (reference sequence). The CDR3 totals 14 residues. The V segment lost 4 bases and the J segment 3 bases; nucleotides outside the gene matches: 3.